The clone carrying this TCR beta chain was picked up many times. Its antigen is as yet unknown. These data come from a study of CD8 T cells in ankylosing spondylitis. General study results and limits: A TCR beta motif made of eight highly homologous variants seemed typical of ankylosing spondylitis blood. As for the disease-linked clones, they showed a CD8+ phenotype and occurred at relatively low frequencies in peripheral blood.

Quantitative molecular-barcoded 5'-RACE generated the TCR beta libraries. TCRdb itself ran the 5' RACE reads through MiXCR, one entry per CDR3 protein. The table records a few hundred thousand distinct CDR3 sequences, about 10% of them present only once. The CDR3 contains 15 residues. From germline, CDR1 is SGHAT and CDR2 FQNNGV. With V trimmed by 1 base and J by 4 bases, 3 bases remained unmatched. Sequencing was done on a sample of blood, either unsorted or a sorted T cell fraction (not recorded which). The chain carries TRBV11-2 and TRBJ2-3; 9 nucleotides agree with TRBD2. This sequence was found in a male donor with ankylosing spondylitis or in good health (not recorded which). The CDR3 is CASSLAAGGADTQYF. For the CDR3, the DNA is TGTGCCAGCAGCTTAGCGGCGGGGGGGGCAGATACGCAGTATTTT.